This TCR beta chain was identified in a study of spatial heterogeneity in lung cancer. Study observations and caveats: Within tumors, counts of expanded alpha and beta TCRs tracked tumor mutation counts.

The germline V gene has CDR1 DFQATT and CDR2 SNEGSKA (reference sequence). Trimming removed 1 base from V and 0 bases from J, with 9 bases in between. The CDR3 runs to 15 residues. TCRdb fed the 5' RACE reads into MiXCR, producing one record per CDR3 protein. The profile covers about 100,000 distinct CDR3 sequences, with 3.5% to 5% appearing a single time and around 20% taken by the ten largest. Time point described: sample taken at primary tumor resection. A total of roughly 72 untreated early-stage non-small cell lung cancer patients served as donors. Only a few counts were recorded for this clonotype. Its specificity is not known.

The material was lung tumor tissue, obtained at surgery. This chain connects TRBV20-1 to TRBJ1-4; D gene ambiguous. The receptor comes from a male donor with early-stage non-small cell lung cancer. The CDR3 loop is CSARVFDTTNEKLFF. DNA of the CDR3: TGCAGTGCTAGAGTCTTCGACACAACTAATGAAAAACTGTTTTTT.